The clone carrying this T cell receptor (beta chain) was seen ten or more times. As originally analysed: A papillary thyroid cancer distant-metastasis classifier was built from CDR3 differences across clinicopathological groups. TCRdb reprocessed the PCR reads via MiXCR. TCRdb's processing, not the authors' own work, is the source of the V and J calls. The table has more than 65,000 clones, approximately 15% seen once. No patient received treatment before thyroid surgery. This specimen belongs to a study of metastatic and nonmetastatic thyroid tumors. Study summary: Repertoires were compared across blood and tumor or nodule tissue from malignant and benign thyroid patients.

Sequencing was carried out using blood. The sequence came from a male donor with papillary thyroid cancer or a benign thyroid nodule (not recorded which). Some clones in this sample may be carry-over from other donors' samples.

In DNA, the CDR3 is TGTGCCACCAGCGGCGGTAGACAGGGACTCTCCTATAATTCACCCCTCCACTTT. Protein: CATSGGRQGLSYNSPLHF. The chain combines TRBV15 with TRBJ1-6, with TRBD1 matching over 7 bases. The CDR3 is 18 amino acids. V gave up 5 bases and J gave up 0 bases; unmatched junction bases: 10. CDR1 is LNHNV, CDR2 YYDKDF, per germline (reference sequence).